The source of this TCR beta chain is a study of blood T cell repertoires in COVID-19. For the study at large: The United States, Italy and Spain supplied acute and convalescent COVID-19 samples. PBMCs, B-cell-depleted T cells, or T cells provided the cDNA or gDNA that made up the material.

Seattle's enrolled individuals joined amid active infection and were then monitored longitudinally. There are 16 residues in the CDR3. The germline CDR1 and CDR2 sequences are LNHDA and SQIVND (reference sequence). V trimming: 3 bases; J trimming: 0 bases; junction bases outside the gene matches: 1. Source study methods: Estimation of nucleated cell counts relied on the amplification of reference gene primers. The method was immunoSEQ multiplex PCR; TCRdb's version includes in-frame clones alone and lacks a portion of them. V and J calls and clone size are those listed in that table; D and trimming were worked out from the DNA. The table includes some 140,000 clones, 79% detected once.

The rearrangement uses TRBV19 and TRBJ1-5, with 11 bases identical to TRBD1. Sequencing used peripheral blood. The source is a woman between 65 and 79 years old with COVID-19, enrolled during active disease. This CDR3 is CASSIGQGASNQPQHF. In DNA form, the CDR3 reads TGTGCCAGTAGTATCGGACAGGGGGCTAGCAATCAGCCCCAGCATTTT.